The text below deals with one T cell receptor (beta chain). Germline V gene lookup returns CDR1 SGHDN and CDR2 FVKESK. The CDR3 length is 15 residues. Losses at the gene ends were 6 bases for V and 5 bases for J; bases not matched to a gene: 6. The treatment: approximately 18 received Ad26.COV2.S at low or high dose, single or two shots; 5 received placebo; per-sample allocation not given. The investigators took samples on day 63 after the first vaccine or placebo injection. Method: immunoSEQ multiplex PCR; TCRdb's copy keeps in-frame clones and lacks some. The sample carries fewer than 500,000 clones, approximately 92% recorded once. The data stem from a study of Ad26.COV2.S vaccination and SARS-CoV-2 variants.

Sequenced here: peripheral blood, sampled in a trial of Ad26.COV2.S vaccine versus placebo. V usage is TRBV14 and J usage is TRBJ2-1; the match to TRBD1 covers 11 bases. The origin of this receptor is a person between 18 and 65 years old who received the Ad26.COV2.S COVID-19 vaccine or a placebo. The CDR3: CASRLGQGAHNEQFF. The DNA for the CDR3 is TGTGCCAGCAGGCTAGGACAGGGGGCCCACAATGAGCAGTTCTTC.